Following are 19 T cell receptor delta chains from one sample sequenced in a study of delta chains in infants with herpesvirus infections. TCR cDNA was made from PBMC RNA with gamma- and delta-chain-specific primers. TCRdb re-called the RT-PCR reads through CATT. The repertoire holds 300 to 400 delta-chain clones, 60% to 70% seen once, with around 60% in the top ten. The sample in question was peripheral blood, obtained at time point 3 of longitudinal follow-up. The receptors stem from a human donor who was a Ugandan infant, either HIV-exposed or HIV-unexposed (not recorded which).

This clone is labeled hyperexpanded. Other DNA sequences in this specimen translate into the identical CDR3. The chain links TRDV2 to TRDJ1; 13 bases match TRDD3. V trimming: 3 bases; J trimming: 3 bases; junction bases outside the gene matches: 9. Germline loops: CDR1 GEAIGNYY, CDR2 EKD. The CDR3 sequence is 17 residues long. The CDR3 sequence is CACDSRTGGYGSDKLIF. The CDR3 DNA reads TGTGCCTGTGACTCCCGTACTGGGGGATACGGGTCCGATAAACTCATCTTT.

This clone is deemed medium-sized. This clone may be a read error of a much larger clone one base away. The CDR3 is CACDTVGVTDKLIF. CDR3 bases: TGTGCCTGTGACACCGTGGGGGTCACCGATAAACTCATCTTT. This chain uses TRDV2 with TRDJ1; perhaps TRDD3 as D (6 bases). Trimming cost V 0 bases and J 1 base, with 8 bases left between them. Germline loops: CDR1 GEAIGNYY, CDR2 EKD. This CDR3 contains 14 residues.

Details on this clone: With only one base between it and a far larger clone, this is likely a read error. This chain connects TRDV2 to TRDJ1; D is unclear. Germline loops: CDR1 GEAIGNYY, CDR2 EKD. The CDR3 covers 15 residues. The ends were cut back, 4 bases at V and 5 bases at J, with 19 bases in the middle. The DNA for the CDR3 is TGTGCCTGTGATGCCATTCAAACCGGGTTGGATAAACTCATCTTT. It translates to CACDAIQTGLDKLIF.

This clone occurred a few times. This sequence is one base from a far larger clone and is likely a read error. In the same sample, other DNA sequences code for this CDR3. The genes are TRDV1 and TRDJ3, with 8 positions matching TRDD3. The length of the CDR3 is 20 residues. Unmatched junction bases numbered 16, after V lost 6 bases and J lost 3 bases. Per germline, CDR1 TSWWSYY and CDR2 QGS. In DNA form, the CDR3 reads TGTGCTCTTGGAGGTCCACTATTTTCTGGGGGAAACTGGGACACCCGACAGATGTTTTTC. As protein: CALGGPLFSGGNWDTRQMFF.

As regards this clone: This likely traces to a read error, being one base from a far larger clone. This rearrangement joins TRDV2 to TRDJ1, with 8 bases fitting TRDD3. The CDR3 contains 14 residues. From germline, CDR1 is GEAIGNYY and CDR2 EKD. CDR3 sequence: CARDVLGDTDKLIF. The DNA of the CDR3 is TGTGCCCGTGACGTACTGGGGGACACCGATAAACTCATCTTT.

Remarks on this clone: A far larger clone is only one base removed, so a read error is likely. This rearrangement joins TRDV2 to TRDJ1; 8 bases line up with TRDD3. The CDR3 loop spans 14 amino acids. The V gene's germline CDR1 is GEAIGNYY and CDR2 EKD. The junction had 1 base not matched to a gene; V was cut back by 2 bases and J by 0 bases. As DNA, the CDR3 is TGTGCCTGTGACAGACTGGGGGACACCGATAAACTCATCTTT. Protein product: CACDRLGDTDKLIF.

Concerning this clone: TCRdb pairs this DNA with a much larger clone's protein that differs at residue 15, likely a read error; the protein shown was translated from the DNA. The chain joins TRDV2 to TRDJ1; 13 nucleotides align to TRDD3. The CDR3 runs 17 residues. Germline V gene data show CDR1 as GEAIGNYY and CDR2 as EKD. CDR3 sequence (DNA): TGTGCCTGTGACTCCCGTACTGGGGGATACGGGTCCGATAAACGCATCTTT. This codes for CACDSRTGGYGSDKRIF.

To note about this clone: This DNA's translation and the protein TCRdb lists, from a much larger clone, do not match at residue 3, likely due to a read error; the protein shown is translated from the DNA. The rearrangement joins TRDV1 to TRDJ1; tentatively, D is TRDD3 (6 bases). The ends were cut back, 11 bases at V and 0 bases at J, with 19 bases in the middle. Germline assignment: CDR1 TSWWSYY and CDR2 QGS. The CDR3 has 15 residues. The chain's CDR3 is CAIEPKGDNTDKLIF. The CDR3 DNA follows: TGTGCTATTGAGCCCAAGGGGGACAACACCGATAAACTCATCTTT.

Notes on this clone: This likely came from a read error, as a far larger clone is one base away. The same CDR3 is also encoded by other DNA sequences in this sample. J is TRDJ1 and V is TRDV2; 9 bases agree with TRDD3. CDR1 GEAIGNYY and CDR2 EKD come from the germline V gene. The trim removed 1 base at V and 1 base at J, leaving 6 bases unmatched. This CDR3 contains 16 residues. CDR3 coding DNA: TGTGCCTGTGACACACTGGGGGACCGTTTCACCGATAAACTCATCTTT. It specifies CACDTLGDRFTDKLIF.

A word on this clone: A far larger clone is one base from this, pointing to a likely read error. Other DNA sequences within the sample encode an identical CDR3. This chain connects TRDV2 to TRDJ1, with TRDD3 as a possible D gene (6 bases). The CDR3 sequence is 16 residues long. CDR1 is GEAIGNYY and CDR2 is EKD in the germline V gene. The V and J ends lost 0 bases and 4 bases respectively, with 17 bases between them. The CDR3 nucleotides read TGTGCCTGTGACACCGGGGGACCTCGGGAGAGCGATAAACTCATCTTT. The encoded protein is CACDTGGPRESDKLIF.

As concerns this clone: TCRdb's protein for this DNA is that of a much larger clone and differs from the translation at residue 7, likely a read error; the protein shown is the DNA translation. The V call is TRDV1, the J call TRDJ1, with D hard to call. In germline, CDR1 is TSWWSYY, CDR2 QGS. Between the trimmed V and J ends, which lost 7 bases and 0 bases, there was a span of 15 bases. This CDR3 spans 15 amino acids. CDR3 nucleotide sequence: TGTGCTCTTGAGCCCAAGGAGGACAACACCGATAAACTCATCTTT. The encoded protein is CALEPKEDNTDKLIF.

Only a few counts were recorded for this clone. The chain has TRAV38-2/DV8 and TRDJ1, with TRDD3 matching over 9 bases. CDR3 length: 17 amino acids. Germline CDR1 is TSESDYY and CDR2 is QEAYKQQN. The V and J ends lost 3 bases and 0 bases, in that order; junction bases with no gene match: 9. This CDR3 is CAYRKLNWGTYTDKLIF. The CDR3 DNA sequence: TGTGCTTATAGGAAATTAAACTGGGGGACTTACACCGATAAACTCATCTTT.

To note about this clone: The TCRdb protein, from a much larger clone, departs from this DNA's translation at residue 4, likely by read error; the protein shown derives from the DNA. The chain carries TRDV2 and TRDJ1, with 13 bases identical to TRDD3. V shed 6 bases and J 2 bases; nucleotides not matched to a gene: 14. CDR1 GEAIGNYY and CDR2 EKD come from the germline V gene. The CDR3 length is 18 residues. The DNA of the CDR3 is TGTGCCTGTAACGGCTTAGACTGGGGGATACGTGGTACCGATAAACTCATCTTT. The encoded protein is CACNGLDWGIRGTDKLIF.

In its sample, this clone ranks as medium-sized (0.01 to 0.1%). This sequence is one base from a far larger clone and is likely a read error. J is TRDJ1 and V is TRDV1; 8 nucleotides match TRDD3. With 4 bases clipped from V and 0 bases from J, the junction kept 10 bases outside the gene matches. The CDR3 is 17 residues long. CDR1 is TSWWSYY, CDR2 QGS, per germline. The CDR3 bases are TGTGCTCTTGGGGTTTCCGGGGTGGGGGATTACACCGATAAACTCATCTTT. Translation: CALGVSGVGDYTDKLIF.

With regard to this clone: A single base is all that separates this from a far larger clone, so a read error is likely. The V call is TRDV2, the J call TRDJ1; 8 positions match TRDD3. Germline CDR1 GEAIGNYY, CDR2 EKD. V lost 1 base to trimming and J lost 4 bases; unmatched junction nucleotides: 10. This CDR3 is 16 amino acids long. In DNA form, the CDR3 reads TGTGCCTGTGACACGTTAGAGCTGGGGGACGACGATAAACTCATCTTT. Its protein product is CACDTLELGDDDKLIF.

Concerning this clone: This probably arose from a read error, given a far larger clone one base away. The chain uses TRDV2 and TRDJ1; 8 bases match TRDD3. The germline V gene encodes CDR1 GEAIGNYY and CDR2 EKD. This CDR3 is 16 amino acids long. The CDR3 DNA reads as TGTTCCTGTGACACGTTAGAGCTGGGGGACTACGATAAACTCATCTTT. Its translation is CSCDTLELGDYDKLIF.

Regarding this clone: This likely came from a read error, as a far larger clone is one base away. This rearrangement joins TRDV1 to TRDJ1; the match to TRDD3 covers 13 bases. The CDR3 extends over 24 amino acids. CDR1 is TSWWSYY, CDR2 QGS, per germline. The DNA for the CDR3 is TGTGCTCTTGGGACCCGGGCCTTCAGAGTGCCCTTACTGGGGGATACGCGAGACACCGAAAAACTCATCTTT. Translated: CALGTRAFRVPLLGDTRDTEKLIF.

Turning to this clone: The protein in TCRdb stems from a much larger clone and differs at residue 5 from this DNA's translation, likely a read error; here the protein is translated from the DNA. The chain links TRDV2 to TRDJ1; 13 bases map to TRDD3. This CDR3 contains 18 residues. Germline values: CDR1 GEAIGNYY, CDR2 EKD. V shed 2 bases, J shed 3 bases, and the junction held 11 bases outside the gene matches. The CDR3 reads CACDSIGTGGYESDKLIF. The CDR3 DNA reads TGTGCCTGTGACAGCATCGGTACTGGGGGATACGAGTCCGATAAACTCATCTTT.

On this clone: The amino acid sequence in TCRdb belongs to a much larger clone and departs from this DNA's translation at residue 4, likely a sequencing read error; the sequence shown is translated from the DNA. The chain is built from TRDV2 and TRDJ1, with TRDD3 identical over 13 bases. The CDR3 spans 17 residues. In germline, CDR1 is GEAIGNYY, CDR2 EKD. The junction had 10 bases not matched to a gene; V was cut back by 6 bases and J by 1 base. The CDR3 spells CACNPRTGGYATDKLIF. Written as DNA, the CDR3 is TGTGCCTGTAACCCCCGTACTGGGGGATACGCCACCGATAAACTCATCTTT.